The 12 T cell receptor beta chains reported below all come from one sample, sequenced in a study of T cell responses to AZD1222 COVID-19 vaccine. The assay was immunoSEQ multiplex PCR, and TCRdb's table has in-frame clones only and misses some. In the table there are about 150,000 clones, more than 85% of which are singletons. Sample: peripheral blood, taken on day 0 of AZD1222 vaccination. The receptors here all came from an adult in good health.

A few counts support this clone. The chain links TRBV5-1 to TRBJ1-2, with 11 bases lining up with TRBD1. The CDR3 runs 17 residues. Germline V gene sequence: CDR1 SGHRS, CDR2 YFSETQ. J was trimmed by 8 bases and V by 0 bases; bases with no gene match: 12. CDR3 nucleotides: TGCGCCAGCAGCTTGGGAGGACAGGGGGCTAGCCATACCGGCTACACCTTC. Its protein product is CASSLGGQGASHTGYTF.

The CDR3 bases are TGCGCCAGCAGCCAAGATTTGGGACAGAACACTGAAGCTTTCTTT. Protein sequence: CASSQDLGQNTEAFF. The V and J genes are TRBV4-3 and TRBJ1-1, with D possibly TRBD1 on 6 matching bases. Germline-derived CDR1 and CDR2 are LGHNA and YSLEER. V lost 0 bases, J lost 1 base, and 9 bases lay in between. The CDR3 totals 15 residues.

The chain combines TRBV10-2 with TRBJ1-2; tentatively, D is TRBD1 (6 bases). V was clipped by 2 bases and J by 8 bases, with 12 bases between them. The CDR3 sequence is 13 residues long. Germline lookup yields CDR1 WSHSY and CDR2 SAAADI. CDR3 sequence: CASSETGFRGYTF. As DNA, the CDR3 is TGCGCCAGCAGTGAGACAGGGTTTCGGGGCTACACCTTC.

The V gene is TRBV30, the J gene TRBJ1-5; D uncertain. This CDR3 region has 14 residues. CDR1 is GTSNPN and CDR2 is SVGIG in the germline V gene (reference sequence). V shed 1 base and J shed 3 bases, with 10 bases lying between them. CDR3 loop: CAWSAGPYNQPQHF. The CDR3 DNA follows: TGTGCCTGGAGTGCCGGACCCTACAATCAGCCCCAGCATTTT. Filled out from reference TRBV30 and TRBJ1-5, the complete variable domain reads SQTIHQWPATLVQPVGSPLSLECTVEGTSNPNLYWYRQAAGRGLQLLFYSVGIGQISSEVPQNLSASRPQDRQFILSSKKLLLSDSGFYLCAWSAGPYNQPQHFGDGTRLSIL.

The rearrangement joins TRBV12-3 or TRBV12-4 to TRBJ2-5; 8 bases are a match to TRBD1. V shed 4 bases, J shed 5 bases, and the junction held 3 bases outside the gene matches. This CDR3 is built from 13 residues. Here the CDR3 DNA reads TGTGCCAGCAGTTGGACAGGGTTGGAGACCCAGTACTTC. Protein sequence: CASSWTGLETQYF.

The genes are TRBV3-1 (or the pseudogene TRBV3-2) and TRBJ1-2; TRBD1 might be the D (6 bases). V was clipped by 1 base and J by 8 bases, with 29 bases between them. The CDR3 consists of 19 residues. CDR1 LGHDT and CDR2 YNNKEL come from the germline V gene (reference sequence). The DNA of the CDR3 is TGTGCCAGCAGCCAAGTAAATACCAGGGGCCTCCTACCCCTGCCGGGCTACACCTTC. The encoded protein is CASSQVNTRGLLPLPGYTF.

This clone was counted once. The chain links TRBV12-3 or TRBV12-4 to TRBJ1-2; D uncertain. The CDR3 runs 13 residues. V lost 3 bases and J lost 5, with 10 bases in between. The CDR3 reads CASSFSYRYGYTF. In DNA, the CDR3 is TGTGCCAGCAGTTTCAGTTATCGGTATGGCTACACCTTC.

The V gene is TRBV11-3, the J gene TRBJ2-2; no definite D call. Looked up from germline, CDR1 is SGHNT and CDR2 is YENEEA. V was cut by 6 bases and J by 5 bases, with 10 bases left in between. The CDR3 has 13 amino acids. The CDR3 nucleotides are TGTGCCAGCAGTTCTGCGCGGACCGGGGAGCTGTTTTTT. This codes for CASSSARTGELFF.

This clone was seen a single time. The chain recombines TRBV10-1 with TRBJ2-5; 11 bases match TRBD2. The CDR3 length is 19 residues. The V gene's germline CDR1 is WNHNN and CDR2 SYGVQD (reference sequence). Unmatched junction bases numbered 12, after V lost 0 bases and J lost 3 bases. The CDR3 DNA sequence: TGCGCCAGCAGTGAGTCGACGGGCTACCCACTAGCGGGAGAAGAGACCCAGTACTTC. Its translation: CASSESTGYPLAGEETQYF.

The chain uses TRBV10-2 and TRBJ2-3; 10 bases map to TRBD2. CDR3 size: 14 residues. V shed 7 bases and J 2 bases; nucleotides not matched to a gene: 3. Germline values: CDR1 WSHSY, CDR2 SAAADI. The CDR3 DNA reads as TGCGCCAGCAACCTAGCGGGAGCCACAGATACGCAGTATTTT. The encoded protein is CASNLAGATDTQYF.

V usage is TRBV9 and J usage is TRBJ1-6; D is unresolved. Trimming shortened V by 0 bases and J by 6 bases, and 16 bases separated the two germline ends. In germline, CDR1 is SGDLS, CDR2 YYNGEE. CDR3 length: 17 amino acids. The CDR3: CASSVGDRVEFNSPLHF. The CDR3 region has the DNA TGTGCCAGCAGCGTAGGGGATAGGGTCGAATTTAATTCACCCCTCCACTTT.

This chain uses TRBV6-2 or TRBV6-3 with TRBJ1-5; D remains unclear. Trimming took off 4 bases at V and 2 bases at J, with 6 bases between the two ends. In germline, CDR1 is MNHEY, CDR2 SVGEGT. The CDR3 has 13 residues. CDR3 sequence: CASSSAGNQPQHF. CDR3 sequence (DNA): TGTGCCAGCAGTTCAGCAGGCAATCAGCCCCAGCATTTT.